This section outlines one TCR beta chain sequence together with its context. Antigen specificity is unknown. Viral peptide pool expansion of antigen-specific CD4+ T cells preceded sequencing in the ViraFEST assay. Having been cultured for about 10 days, the cells underwent CD4+ T cell isolation. In the vaccine recipients, nucleocapsid antibodies were negative and there was no prior SARS-CoV-2 infection. Wells containing 1.5 million to 2.5 million PBMC each were cultured with 10 IU/ml IL-2 and 8.5 to 10 ug/ml peptides. Days 3 and 7 saw half the medium replaced with IL-2 medium. The entry originates in a study of vaccination effects on CD4 cells after COVID-19. General study results and limits: Infection- and vaccine-induced clones contracted markedly late after vaccination.

Germline trimming cut 1 base from V and 7 bases from J; bases unmatched to any gene: 10. The CDR3 spans 16 residues. CDR1 and CDR2 (germline): SGHTA, FQGNSA. Method: immunoSEQ multiplex PCR; TCRdb's copy keeps in-frame clones and lacks some. The sample has about 41,000 clones, around 67% seen once. The specimen was CD4+ T cells from PBMCs cultured with HCoV-OC43 spike peptides, collected before COVID-19 vaccination. Subset noted: HCoV-OC43 spike overlapping peptide pool stimulation. The TCR comes from a human donor who received a COVID-19 vaccine. The chain has TRBV7-2 and TRBJ1-2; 9 bases match TRBD1. DNA of the CDR3: TGTGCCAGCAGCTTAGACGGGGACAGGGCAAGGGGTGGCTACACCTTC. As protein: CASSLDGDRARGGYTF.